The 29 T cell receptor beta chains listed next were all sequenced from one sample in a study of OX40 agonist ivuxolimab in advanced cancers. Here immunoSEQ multiplex PCR was the method, and the copy in TCRdb shows in-frame clones only, minus some. The sample carries 55,000 to 85,000 clones, roughly 80% recorded once. This material consisted of CD4+ or CD8+ T cells sorted from blood, taken in a trial of the OX40 agonist ivuxolimab. Receptors originate from an adult with an advanced solid tumor such as melanoma, head and neck, liver or kidney cancer.

This clone was seen a few times. The CDR3 nucleotides are TGCGCCAGCAGCCAAGATCACGGGGGGGCCCAAGACAATGAGCAGTTCTTC. It is translated as CASSQDHGGAQDNEQFF. The rearrangement joins TRBV4-1 to TRBJ2-1; 8 bases map to TRBD2. The germline V gene has CDR1 MGHRA and CDR2 YSYEKL. Unmatched junction bases numbered 9, after V lost 0 bases and J lost 5 bases. CDR3 size: 17 residues.

As regards this clone: With a much larger clone just one base away, this may be a read error. This chain uses TRBV2 with TRBJ2-7, with unresolved D. The CDR3 is 11 residues long. Trimming removed 2 bases at V and 3 bases at J, with 2 bases between. Germline CDR1 reads SNHLY; CDR2 reads FYNNEI. In DNA form, the CDR3 reads TGTGCCAGCAGTGAACTCTACGAGCAGTACTTC. As protein: CASSELYEQYF.

The J gene is TRBJ2-3, the V gene TRBV25-1; TRBD2 might be the D (5 bases). This CDR3 spans 16 amino acids. V was pared by 0 bases and J by 9 bases, with 19 bases between. Germline V gene data show CDR1 as MGHDK and CDR2 as SYGVNS. This CDR3 is CASSEYSAFLGVTQYF. The CDR3 nucleotides read TGTGCCAGCAGTGAATACTCTGCCTTCCTGGGAGTCACGCAGTATTTT.

This clone was detected only a few times. The chain links TRBV9 to TRBJ2-1, with D hard to call. In germline, CDR1 is SGDLS, CDR2 YYNGEE. Trimming stripped 0 bases from V and 5 bases from J, with 9 bases between. The CDR3 loop spans 14 amino acids. DNA for the CDR3: TGTGCCAGCAGCGTAGTTTCGAGAAACAATGAGCAGTTCTTC. Amino acids: CASSVVSRNNEQFF.

The rearrangement uses TRBV5-4 and TRBJ2-5; D gene uncertain. This CDR3 is 12 amino acids long. Per the germline V gene, CDR1 is SGHNT and CDR2 is YYREEE (reference sequence). V lost 4 bases to trimming and J lost 5 bases, with 9 bases between them. CDR3 sequence (DNA): TGTGCCAGCAGCCGGTCCTCGGAGACCCAGTACTTC. This sequence encodes CASSRSSETQYF.

V gene TRBV6-5 combines with J gene TRBJ1-5; 10 bases are shared with TRBD1. Germline-derived CDR1 and CDR2 are MNHEY and SVGAGI. V lost 0 bases, J lost 1 base, and 0 bases stayed unmatched. The CDR3 totals 16 residues. In DNA form, the CDR3 reads TGTGCCAGCAGTTACTCGGGACAGGGGAGCAATCAGCCCCAGCATTTT. This codes for CASSYSGQGSNQPQHF.

J is TRBJ1-4 and V is TRBV5-1; the match to TRBD1 covers 7 bases. V lost 4 bases, J lost 5 bases, and 8 bases stayed unmatched. CDR3 length: 15 amino acids. Germline CDR1 is SGHRS and CDR2 is YFSETQ. In DNA, the CDR3 is TGCGCCAGCAGCCAAACAGGGGTGGGCAATGAAAAACTGTTTTTT. Translation gives CASSQTGVGNEKLFF. Drawing the rest from reference TRBV5-1 and TRBJ1-4, the complete variable domain is KAGVTQTPRYLIKTRGQQVTLSCSPISGHRSVSWYQQTPGQGLQFLFEYFSETQRNKGNFPGRFSGRQFSNSRSEMNVSTLELGDSALYLCASSQTGVGNEKLFFGSGTQLSVL.

This chain joins TRBV4-2 and TRBJ2-3; D possibly matches TRBD1 or TRBD2 (5 bases each). The CDR3 has 15 residues. The V gene's germline CDR1 is LGHNA and CDR2 YNFKEQ. Trimming cost V 4 bases and J 5 bases, with 16 bases left between them. The CDR3 bases are TGTGCCAGCAGCCCTGGGACCCCTTCCGAAGATACGCAGTATTTT. This translates into CASSPGTPSEDTQYF.

This chain links TRBV5-1 with TRBJ1-6; 7 bases are shared with TRBD1. V shed 1 base, J shed 10 bases, and the junction held 17 bases outside the gene matches. The CDR3 runs 18 residues. Germline values: CDR1 SGHRS, CDR2 YFSETQ. CDR3 bases: TGCGCCAGCAGCTTGAGGCCAGGGGGTGAGGCTGGATACTCACCCCTCCACTTT. It translates to CASSLRPGGEAGYSPLHF. Supplemented by reference TRBV5-1 and TRBJ1-6, the full variable domain reads KAGVTQTPRYLIKTRGQQVTLSCSPISGHRSVSWYQQTPGQGLQFLFEYFSETQRNKGNFPGRFSGRQFSNSRSEMNVSTLELGDSALYLCASSLRPGGEAGYSPLHFGNGTRLTVT.

With regard to this clone: This CDR3 is missing its conserved last phenylalanine or tryptophan, likely due to a read error. The chain carries TRBV29-1 and TRBJ1-2; D remains ambiguous. Germline CDR1 and CDR2: SQVTM and ANQGSEA. The CDR3 has 13 amino acids. Trimming took off 3 bases at V and 8 bases at J, with 16 bases between the two ends. The CDR3 bases are TGCAGCGTTGATCGTGCCTCCTCTCGGGGCTACACCCTC. It translates to CSVDRASSRGYTL.

This chain links TRBV30 with TRBJ2-3; D might be TRBD1 (6 bases). V lost 5 bases, J lost 2 bases, and 17 bases lay in between. Germline V gives CDR1 GTSNPN, CDR2 SVGIG (reference sequence). This CDR3 spans 15 amino acids. The CDR3 protein is CAWGGPGLPTDTQYF. The CDR3 coding sequence is TGTGCCTGGGGGGGCCCCGGACTCCCCACAGATACGCAGTATTTT. Complete variable domain (other parts from reference TRBV30 and TRBJ2-3): SQTIHQWPATLVQPVGSPLSLECTVEGTSNPNLYWYRQAAGRGLQLLFYSVGIGQISSEVPQNLSASRPQDRQFILSSKKLLLSDSGFYLCAWGGPGLPTDTQYFGPGTRLTVL.

This clone was found once. V gene TRBV25-1 combines with J gene TRBJ1-1; D might be TRBD1 (5 bases). The length of the CDR3 is 15 residues. In germline, CDR1 is MGHDK, CDR2 SYGVNS. Between the trimmed V and J ends, which lost 7 bases and 3 bases, there was a span of 18 bases. The CDR3 region is CASTFQAGKYTEAFF. The CDR3 region has the DNA TGTGCCAGCACTTTCCAGGCAGGGAAGTACACTGAAGCTTTCTTT.

This chain joins TRBV7-3 and TRBJ2-2, with a weak D call TRBD1 (5 bases). Germline V gene sequence: CDR1 SGHTA, CDR2 FQGTGA. CDR3 length: 14 residues. Trimming took off 1 base at V and 5 bases at J, with 8 bases between the two ends. CDR3 bases: TGTGCCAGCAGCTTAAAGGCAGGGACCGGGGAGCTGTTTTTT. Translation: CASSLKAGTGELFF.

The chain has TRBV6-1 and TRBJ1-2; TRBD1 might be the D (5 bases). Germline V gene lookup returns CDR1 MNHNS and CDR2 SASEGT. V lost 6 bases, J lost 4 bases, and 12 bases lay in between. The length of the CDR3 is 13 residues. Here the CDR3 DNA reads TGTGCCAGCAGGGGGCCGGCGAGCTATGGCTACACCTTC. Encoded protein: CASRGPASYGYTF.

J is TRBJ1-1 and V is TRBV6-1; D is perhaps TRBD1 (6 bases). The CDR3 covers 13 residues. The V end lost 5 bases, the J end lost 7 bases, and 14 bases lay between the germline ends. Germline CDR1 MNHNS, CDR2 SASEGT. The CDR3 here is CASSPSDRNEAFF. The DNA of the CDR3 is TGTGCCAGCAGTCCCTCTGACAGGAATGAAGCTTTCTTT.

The V call is TRBV7-8, the J call TRBJ1-3; D not resolved. The CDR3 is made up of 14 amino acids. V was trimmed by 1 base and J by 0 bases, leaving 4 bases between them. Per the germline V gene, CDR1 is SGHVS and CDR2 is FQNEAQ. The CDR3 spells CASSLGLSGNTIYF. The CDR3 region has the DNA TGTGCCAGCAGCTTAGGCCTCTCTGGAAACACCATATATTTT.

The V and J genes are TRBV7-9 and TRBJ2-1; 13 nucleotides match TRBD2. Per germline, CDR1 SEHNR and CDR2 FQNEAQ (reference sequence). The CDR3 contains 16 residues. Trimming removed 7 bases from V and 9 bases from J; junction bases left unmatched: 12. Here the CDR3 reads CASTPATSGGLGEQFF. The CDR3 bases are TGTGCCAGCACCCCGGCGACTAGCGGGGGGTTGGGTGAGCAGTTCTTC.

This clone came up once. The rearrangement links TRBV6-4 to TRBJ2-3; TRBD2 aligns across 8 bases. This CDR3 has 14 residues. The V and J ends lost 4 bases and 5 bases, in that order; junction bases with no gene match: 5. Germline CDR1 is MRHNA and CDR2 is SNTAGT. This CDR3 reads CASSAGGAGDTQYF. The DNA for the CDR3 is TGTGCCAGCAGTGCCGGGGGGGCTGGAGATACGCAGTATTTT.

This clone was recorded many times. The rearrangement uses TRBV7-9 and TRBJ2-7, with 7 positions matching TRBD1. Germline V gene lookup returns CDR1 SEHNR and CDR2 FQNEAQ (reference sequence). CDR3 length: 14 residues. V was pared by 1 base and J by 4 bases, with 4 bases of the junction left unmatched. CDR3 sequence: CASSLVRDSYEQYF. The CDR3, as DNA: TGTGCCAGCAGCTTAGTTCGGGACAGTTACGAGCAGTACTTC.

The V gene is TRBV4-3, the J gene TRBJ2-7, with D perhaps matching TRBD1 (6 bases). This CDR3 has 14 amino acids. Trimming cost V 1 base and J 6 bases, with 13 bases left between them. Germline-derived CDR1 and CDR2 are LGHNA and YSLEER. The CDR3 loop is CASSQAAQGSEQYF. CDR3 sequence (DNA): TGCGCCAGCAGCCAAGCGGCACAGGGCAGCGAGCAGTACTTC.

This clone was found a few times. The gene calls are TRBV7-2 and TRBJ1-2; a possible D gene is TRBD1 (5 bases). CDR1 and CDR2 from the germline V gene are SGHTA and FQGNSA. The CDR3 is 12 residues long. V was shortened by 5 bases and J by 6 bases, with 10 bases between the two germline ends. DNA of the CDR3: TGTGCCAGCAGCCCGGGGGTAGATGGCTACACCTTC. Its protein product is CASSPGVDGYTF.

This chain joins TRBV4-3 and TRBJ2-1; unclear D gene. Germline V CDR1 and CDR2: LGHNA, YSLEER. The CDR3 consists of 14 residues. Trimming shortened V by 2 bases and J by 2 bases, and 7 bases separated the two germline ends. CDR3 DNA sequence: TGCGCCAGCAGCCAAACCACCACCTACAATGAGCAGTTCTTC. Translated, it gives CASSQTTTYNEQFF.

This sequence joins TRBV23-1 and TRBJ1-4; no clear D gene. TRBV23-1 is known as an ORF, though its function is uncertain. Deletions cut 0 bases from V and 8 bases from J, with 16 bases between. This CDR3 comprises 16 residues. The CDR3 protein is CASSQSSGGGMEKLFF. CDR3 coding DNA: TGCGCCAGCAGTCAATCGTCGGGCGGAGGAATGGAAAAACTGTTTTTT.

The chain employs TRBV18 and TRBJ2-3; a possible D gene is TRBD1 (6 bases). Germline CDR1 reads KGHSH; CDR2 reads LQKENI. Trimming took 4 bases from V and 1 from J, leaving 15 bases between them. This CDR3 has 16 amino acids. The CDR3 reads CASSRLQGRGTDTQYF. CDR3 nucleotides: TGTGCCAGCTCACGTTTACAGGGTAGGGGCACAGATACGCAGTATTTT.

The V call is TRBV5-4, the J call TRBJ1-2; D is possibly TRBD1 (5 bases). The CDR3 is 13 amino acids. Germline CDR1 is SGHNT and CDR2 is YYREEE (reference sequence). Deletions cut 2 bases from V and 6 bases from J, with 11 bases between. CDR3 DNA sequence: TGTGCCAGCAGCTTTTACGGGGCAAATGGCTACACCTTC. Protein product: CASSFYGANGYTF.

The chain is built from TRBV7-9 and TRBJ2-1; D not resolved. The CDR3 runs 14 residues. Germline-derived CDR1 and CDR2 are SEHNR and FQNEAQ (reference sequence). Trimming removed 0 bases at V and 0 bases at J, with 3 bases between. CDR3 in DNA: TGTGCCAGCAGCTTAGCGTCCTCCTACAATGAGCAGTTCTTC. This translates into CASSLASSYNEQFF.

DNA of the CDR3: TGTGCCAGCAGCACCCGTGGCGAGCAGTACTTC. Its translation is CASSTRGEQYF. The chain is built from TRBV7-2 and TRBJ2-7, with D uncertain. The CDR3 sequence is 11 residues long. The V gene's germline CDR1 is SGHTA and CDR2 FQGNSA. Trimming cost V 5 bases and J 6 bases, with 8 bases left between them.

The chain employs TRBV5-1 and TRBJ2-5; weak D call: TRBD2 (5 bases). Germline V lookup: CDR1 SGHRS, CDR2 YFSETQ. The V end lost 4 bases, the J end lost 2 bases, and 12 bases lay between the germline ends. CDR3 size: 14 residues. The CDR3 spells CASSGGRVQETQYF. The DNA of the CDR3 is TGCGCCAGCAGCGGAGGACGGGTGCAAGAGACCCAGTACTTC.

The chain uses TRBV11-2 and TRBJ1-4; no firm D call. This CDR3 comprises 15 residues. Deletions cut 3 bases from V and 3 bases from J, with 11 bases between. Germline V gives CDR1 SGHAT, CDR2 FQNNGV. CDR3 loop: CASSFTNKANEKLFF. In DNA form, the CDR3 reads TGTGCCAGCAGCTTTACGAATAAGGCTAATGAAAAACTGTTTTTT.